These 7 T cell receptor beta chains were sequenced from one sample in a study of CD8 T cells in ankylosing spondylitis. TCRdb re-called the 5' RACE reads with MiXCR, one entry per CDR3 protein. The sample includes 250,000 to 400,000 distinct CDR3 sequences, roughly 11% of them seen just once. Sequencing input: blood, either unsorted or a sorted T cell fraction (not recorded which). The receptors were gathered from a female donor with ankylosing spondylitis or in good health (not recorded which).

This clonotype was observed at least ten times. The chain carries TRBV5-1 and TRBJ2-3, with D perhaps matching TRBD1 (5 bases). Trimming pared 4 bases from V and 2 bases from J, leaving 17 bases between. Germline V CDR1 and CDR2: SGHRS, YFSETQ. The CDR3 is made up of 16 amino acids. The CDR3 DNA follows: TGCGCCAGCAGCGTAACTGACAGACCGAACACAGATACGCAGTATTTT. Translated: CASSVTDRPNTDTQYF. The complete variable domain, with remaining parts taken from reference TRBV5-1 and TRBJ2-3, reads KAGVTQTPRYLIKTRGQQVTLSCSPISGHRSVSWYQQTPGQGLQFLFEYFSETQRNKGNFPGRFSGRQFSNSRSEMNVSTLELGDSALYLCASSVTDRPNTDTQYFGPGTRLTVL.

This clonotype was picked up many times. The rearrangement links TRBV6-1 to TRBJ2-3, with TRBD2 matching 11 bases. CDR1 is MNHNS, CDR2 SASEGT, per germline. Germline trimming cut 4 bases from V and 0 bases from J; bases unmatched to any gene: 3. The CDR3 loop spans 16 amino acids. The CDR3 coding sequence is TGTGCCAGCAGTGCACGACTAGCGGGGAGCACAGATACGCAGTATTTT. Its protein is CASSARLAGSTDTQYF.

The chain employs TRBV5-1 and TRBJ1-1; 7 bases map to TRBD1. After removal of 9 bases from V and 6 bases from J, the junction contained 8 bases not matched to a gene. This CDR3 contains 12 residues. Germline values: CDR1 SGHRS, CDR2 YFSETQ. The CDR3 here is CANRQGAAEAFF. In nucleotides, the CDR3 is TGCGCCAACAGACAGGGCGCGGCTGAAGCTTTCTTT.

This clonotype was detected a few times. The CDR3 DNA reads TGCAGTGCCTTGCCGACTAGCGGGGGGTTTGGAGATACGCAGTATTTT. Its protein product is CSALPTSGGFGDTQYF. The chain links TRBV20-1 to TRBJ2-3, with 13 bases fitting TRBD2. Germline assignment: CDR1 DFQATT and CDR2 SNEGSKA (reference sequence). The CDR3 extends over 16 amino acids. J gave up 5 bases and V 6 bases, and 11 bases lay outside the gene matches.

This clonotype has ten or more counts. This chain connects TRBV20-1 to TRBJ1-6; D may be TRBD1 (5 bases). Germline CDR1 is DFQATT and CDR2 is SNEGSKA (reference sequence). V lost 6 bases to trimming and J lost 5 bases, with 11 bases between them. The CDR3 runs to 13 residues. The CDR3 region is CSATTGDNSPLHF. DNA of the CDR3: TGCAGTGCCACTACGGGGGATAATTCACCCCTCCACTTT.

A few counts support this clonotype. V gene TRBV5-1 combines with J gene TRBJ2-3, with 8 bases matching TRBD2. Germline-derived CDR1 and CDR2 are SGHRS and YFSETQ. There are 16 residues in the CDR3. V lost 4 bases to trimming and J lost 3 bases; unmatched junction nucleotides: 10. CDR3 protein: CASSVPLAGLTDTQYF. DNA for the CDR3: TGCGCCAGCAGCGTACCTCTAGCGGGTCTAACAGATACGCAGTATTTT. The variable domain in full, completed from reference TRBV5-1 and TRBJ2-3, reads KAGVTQTPRYLIKTRGQQVTLSCSPISGHRSVSWYQQTPGQGLQFLFEYFSETQRNKGNFPGRFSGRQFSNSRSEMNVSTLELGDSALYLCASSVPLAGLTDTQYFGPGTRLTVL.

This clonotype was counted only a few times. V is TRBV5-5 and J is TRBJ2-1; tentatively, D is TRBD1 (5 bases). V lost 0 bases and J 0 bases, leaving 10 bases between the germline ends. This CDR3 region has 16 residues. Germline CDR1 reads SGHKS; CDR2 reads YYEKEE (reference sequence). CDR3 loop: CASSLALTVSYNEQFF. The CDR3 nucleotides are TGTGCCAGCAGCTTGGCCCTGACAGTCTCCTACAATGAGCAGTTCTTC.